The T cell receptor beta chain under discussion was sequenced for a study of PD-1 blockade in classical Hodgkin lymphoma. Time point given: newly diagnosed, previously untreated cHL patient sample. Purification of CD4+ T cells from thawed PBMCs was performed via magnetic negative selection. The comparison group had newly diagnosed, previously untreated classical Hodgkin lymphoma. Profiling relied on immunoSEQ multiplex PCR, and the TCRdb table lists in-frame clones only, not all of them. The data show 20,000 to 25,000 clones, more than 90% seen once. General observations from the study: Possibly reflecting disease activity or prior therapy, repertoire differences have causes that remain undefined.

On this clone: Its antigen is undetermined.

Germline V lookup: CDR1 SGHRS, CDR2 YFSETQ. V lost 4 bases, J lost 4 bases, and 7 bases lay in between. The CDR3 contains 12 residues. V is TRBV5-1 and J is TRBJ2-3; D unclear. Sequenced input: CD4+ T cells from blood. The receptor comes from a human donor with classical Hodgkin lymphoma. The CDR3 nucleotides read TGCGCCAGCAGCCCCCCGTCAGATACGCAGTATTTT. Its protein product is CASSPPSDTQYF.